A selection of T cell receptor beta chains follows, all from one sample in a study of blood T cell repertoires in COVID-19. Using immunoSEQ multiplex PCR, the repertoire was profiled, and TCRdb retains in-frame clones only, with some absent. Here the sample spans about 200,000 clones, roughly 82% being singletons. The sequencing sample was made of peripheral blood. The receptors come from a man between 50 and 59 years old with active or convalescent COVID-19. Both conserved end residues are part of each CDR3. Each record gives: CDR3 protein, V gene, J gene, CDR3 length.

CDR3aa: CASSPTGLAGVETQYF; v_gene: TRBV4-1; j_gene: TRBJ2-5; len: 16
CDR3aa: CASSLVGTGGQETQYF; v_gene: TRBV7-2; j_gene: TRBJ2-5; len: 16
CDR3aa: CASSPGPEYNEQFF; v_gene: TRBV5-4; j_gene: TRBJ2-1; len: 14
CDR3aa: CASSIKGHTGELFF; v_gene: TRBV19; j_gene: TRBJ2-2; len: 14
CDR3aa: CASSSGGAYNEQFF; v_gene: TRBV7-8; j_gene: TRBJ2-1; len: 14
CDR3aa: CASSPDRGYTIYF; v_gene: TRBV5-1; j_gene: TRBJ1-3; len: 13
CDR3aa: CASSSTAEANQPQHF; v_gene: TRBV4-3; j_gene: TRBJ1-5; len: 15
CDR3aa: CASSVAGLDTQYF; v_gene: TRBV9; j_gene: TRBJ2-3; len: 13
CDR3aa: CSASRRTGGYNEQFF; v_gene: TRBV20-1; j_gene: TRBJ2-1; len: 15
CDR3aa: CASSTRLAPFYEQYF; v_gene: TRBV19; j_gene: TRBJ2-7; len: 15
CDR3aa: CASSSQGGSSTDTQYF; v_gene: TRBV7-8; j_gene: TRBJ2-3; len: 16
CDR3aa: CASSYSGTSGRAWNEQFF; v_gene: TRBV7-3; j_gene: TRBJ2-1; len: 18
CDR3aa: CASSLVGTGEDEQFF; v_gene: TRBV7-9; j_gene: TRBJ2-1; len: 15
CDR3aa: CASSDVAGVSQPQHF; v_gene: TRBV2; j_gene: TRBJ1-5; len: 15
CDR3aa: CASSLGSWGQQFNGAFF; v_gene: TRBV13; j_gene: TRBJ1-1; len: 17
CDR3aa: CASSINQGNEQFF; v_gene: TRBV7-9; j_gene: TRBJ2-1; len: 13
CDR3aa: CASGPRDRGVNEQFF; v_gene: TRBV12-5; j_gene: TRBJ2-1; len: 15
CDR3aa: CASSLGGSIYNEQFF; v_gene: TRBV5-1; j_gene: TRBJ2-1; len: 15
CDR3aa: CASPWVGPTEAFF; v_gene: TRBV21-1; j_gene: TRBJ1-1; len: 13
CDR3aa: CASSLMSRAPYEQYF; v_gene: TRBV28; j_gene: TRBJ2-7; len: 15
CDR3aa: CASSLRAGQGLEKLFF; v_gene: TRBV4-3; j_gene: TRBJ1-4; len: 16
CDR3aa: CVAGGTDTQYF; v_gene: TRBV12-3/TRBV12-4; j_gene: TRBJ2-3; len: 11
CDR3aa: CASSRDISNQPQHF; v_gene: TRBV28; j_gene: TRBJ1-5; len: 14
CDR3aa: CASSLGGRESTGELFF; v_gene: TRBV5-4; j_gene: TRBJ2-2; len: 16
CDR3aa: CASCRGGRWNEQFF; v_gene: TRBV11-3; j_gene: TRBJ2-1; len: 14
CDR3aa: CASSKDRHNEQFF; v_gene: TRBV7-3; j_gene: TRBJ2-1; len: 13
CDR3aa: CASSTPGGRELFF; v_gene: TRBV12-3/TRBV12-4; j_gene: TRBJ1-4; len: 13
CDR3aa: CASSFNRDRLTNYGYTF; v_gene: TRBV19; j_gene: TRBJ1-2; len: 17
CDR3aa: CASSPRDSTLLAPLHF; v_gene: TRBV7-8; j_gene: TRBJ1-6; len: 16
CDR3aa: CASSSGLADEQFF; v_gene: TRBV7-9; j_gene: TRBJ2-1; len: 13
CDR3aa: CAIRDRGNYGYTF; v_gene: TRBV6-5; j_gene: TRBJ1-2; len: 13
CDR3aa: CASSLFPGVTSTDTQYF; v_gene: TRBV27; j_gene: TRBJ2-3; len: 17
CDR3aa: CASSLGQGQSPLHF; v_gene: TRBV28; j_gene: TRBJ1-6; len: 14